This is a list of T cell receptor beta chains from one sample in a study of breast tumors, draining lymph nodes, adjacent tissues. MiXCR was run by TCRdb on the multiplex PCR reads, yielding one entry per CDR3 protein. This table holds more than 200,000 distinct CDR3 sequences, approximately 31% found once. Sequences were obtained from axillary lymph node tissue. The receptors originated from a female donor with breast cancer. Some clones in this sample may be carry-over from other donors' samples. CDR3s include the opening cysteine and the closing phenylalanine or tryptophan. The D gene is left open where the match is weak. Not all rows give a size; the values are once, few, many and, for expanded clones, a class.

cdr3_aa: CASKSYQETQYF; cdr3_nt: TGTGCCAGCAAAAGCTACCAAGAGACCCAGTACTTC; d_call: .; v_call: TRBV6-5; j_call: TRBJ2-5; clone_size: many
cdr3_aa: CASSEAGTRAQETQYF; cdr3_nt: TGTGCCAGCAGTGAAGCTGGAACCCGGGCCCAGGAGACCCAGTACTTC; d_call: .; v_call: TRBV25-1; j_call: TRBJ2-5; clone_size: many
cdr3_aa: CASSSRGEETQYF; cdr3_nt: TGTGCCAGCAGTTCCAGGGGTGAAGAGACCCAGTACTTC; d_call: .; v_call: TRBV6-5; j_call: TRBJ2-5; clone_size: .
cdr3_aa: CASSTTSGDQETQYF; cdr3_nt: TGTGCCAGTAGTACTACTAGCGGAGATCAAGAGACCCAGTACTTC; d_call: TRBD2; v_call: TRBV19; j_call: TRBJ2-5; clone_size: many
cdr3_aa: CASSNLAGEETQYF; cdr3_nt: TGTGCCAGCAGTAATCTAGCGGGGGAGGAGACCCAGTACTTC; d_call: TRBD2; v_call: TRBV12-3/TRBV12-4; j_call: TRBJ2-5; clone_size: .
cdr3_aa: CASSQLQGAKEKLFF; cdr3_nt: TGCGCCAGCAGCCAATTACAGGGGGCGAAGGAAAAACTGTTTTTT; d_call: TRBD1; v_call: TRBV4-3; j_call: TRBJ1-4; clone_size: many
cdr3_aa: CSVEAAGTDTQYF; cdr3_nt: TGCAGCGTTGAAGCGGCGGGCACAGATACGCAGTATTTT; d_call: .; v_call: TRBV29-1; j_call: TRBJ2-3; clone_size: .
cdr3_aa: CASSFTRLETQYF; cdr3_nt: TGTGCCAGCAGCTTCACTAGACTAGAGACCCAGTACTTC; d_call: .; v_call: TRBV11-2; j_call: TRBJ2-5; clone_size: many
cdr3_aa: CSARSGVSSYNEQFF; cdr3_nt: TGCAGTGCTAGATCGGGGGTTAGCTCCTACAATGAGCAGTTCTTC; d_call: .; v_call: TRBV20-1; j_call: TRBJ2-1; clone_size: .
cdr3_aa: CASSVAWAVGDEQYF; cdr3_nt: TGTGCCAGCAGCGTAGCATGGGCGGTGGGGGACGAGCAGTACTTC; d_call: .; v_call: TRBV9; j_call: TRBJ2-7; clone_size: many
cdr3_aa: CATQKTGGSYNEQFF; cdr3_nt: TGTGCCACCCAAAAAACAGGGGGCTCCTACAATGAGCAGTTCTTC; d_call: TRBD1; v_call: TRBV2; j_call: TRBJ2-1; clone_size: many
cdr3_aa: CASSPTGDGANVLTF; cdr3_nt: TGTGCCAGCAGTCCGACGGGGGACGGGGCCAACGTCCTGACTTTC; d_call: .; v_call: TRBV12-3/TRBV12-4; j_call: TRBJ2-6; clone_size: .
cdr3_aa: CASTVRQGGVSGELFF; cdr3_nt: TGTGCCAGCACCGTGAGACAGGGAGGAGTATCTGGGGAGCTGTTTTTT; d_call: .; v_call: TRBV19; j_call: TRBJ2-2; clone_size: .
cdr3_aa: CSVAGTTTAEQYF; cdr3_nt: TGCAGCGTCGCAGGAACAACTACGGCCGAGCAGTACTTC; d_call: .; v_call: TRBV29-1; j_call: TRBJ2-7; clone_size: many
cdr3_aa: CASSLARLAGTRDNEQFF; cdr3_nt: TGTGCCAGCAGCTTAGCGCGACTAGCGGGGACCCGGGACAATGAGCAGTTCTTC; d_call: TRBD2; v_call: TRBV7-9; j_call: TRBJ2-1; clone_size: many
cdr3_aa: CASSEGQLGEQYF; cdr3_nt: TGTGCCAGCAGTGAAGGCCAGCTCGGGGAGCAGTACTTC; d_call: .; v_call: TRBV2; j_call: TRBJ2-7; clone_size: many
cdr3_aa: CASSFPGGNQPQHF; cdr3_nt: TGTGCCAGCAGTTTCCCAGGGGGAAATCAGCCCCAGCATTTT; d_call: TRBD1; v_call: TRBV6-1; j_call: TRBJ1-5; clone_size: many
cdr3_aa: CSARPFQGASSGNTIYF; cdr3_nt: TGCAGTGCTAGGCCCTTTCAGGGGGCATCCTCTGGAAACACCATATATTTT; d_call: TRBD1; v_call: TRBV20-1; j_call: TRBJ1-3; clone_size: .
cdr3_aa: CASSHSNTYEQYF; cdr3_nt: TGTGCCAGCAGTCACTCGAACACCTACGAGCAGTACTTC; d_call: .; v_call: TRBV6-5; j_call: TRBJ2-7; clone_size: .
cdr3_aa: CASSSRTGPNEQFF; cdr3_nt: TGTGCCAGTAGTTCCCGGACAGGGCCCAATGAGCAGTTCTTC; d_call: TRBD1; v_call: TRBV19; j_call: TRBJ2-1; clone_size: many
cdr3_aa: CASSLRYSGRASDHNEQFF; cdr3_nt: TGTGCCAGCAGCTTACGGTATAGCGGGAGAGCCTCAGACCACAATGAGCAGTTCTTC; d_call: TRBD2; v_call: TRBV7-6; j_call: TRBJ2-1; clone_size: few
cdr3_aa: CASSLATTGFAQSTDTQYF; cdr3_nt: TGTGCCAGCAGCTTAGCGACAACGGGATTTGCGCAGAGCACAGATACGCAGTATTTT; d_call: .; v_call: TRBV7-9; j_call: TRBJ2-3; clone_size: .
cdr3_aa: CASSYPSGRVTEQYF; cdr3_nt: TGTGCCAGCAGCTACCCTAGCGGGAGGGTGACCGAGCAGTACTTC; d_call: TRBD2; v_call: TRBV5-8; j_call: TRBJ2-7; clone_size: many